A selection of T cell receptor beta chains follows, all from one sample in a study of TIL therapy for anti-PD-1-resistant metastatic lung cancer. Generated by immunoSEQ multiplex PCR, the TCRdb table keeps only in-frame clones and is missing some. There are about 59,000 clones in the sample; more than 60% occur only once, and less than 2% lies in the top ten. The sequencing used blood, collected at baseline. The source of these receptors is a person aged 25 to 85 with non-small cell lung cancer. Both conserved end residues are part of each CDR3. D genes are given only for firm matches. The size of a clone is reported for some rows only, either as once, few or many, or as a class for expanded clones.

v_call: TRBV5-6; clone_size: NA; d_call: NA; j_call: TRBJ2-5; cdr3_aa: CASSRGGRGDRETQYF; cdr3_nt: TGTGCCAGCAGCAGGGGGGGCAGAGGAGATAGGGAGACCCAGTACTTC
v_call: TRBV2; clone_size: NA; d_call: NA; j_call: TRBJ1-1; cdr3_aa: CASSKSANTEAFF; cdr3_nt: TGTGCCAGCAGCAAATCCGCGAACACTGAAGCTTTCTTT
v_call: TRBV7-3; clone_size: NA; d_call: NA; j_call: TRBJ2-6; cdr3_aa: CASSPIPGHGANVLTF; cdr3_nt: TGTGCCAGCAGCCCAATTCCAGGGCACGGGGCCAACGTCCTGACTTTC
v_call: TRBV29-1; clone_size: NA; d_call: NA; j_call: TRBJ1-5; cdr3_aa: CSARAGLGQPQHF; cdr3_nt: TGCAGCGCCCGGGCGGGTCTTGGGCAGCCCCAGCATTTT
v_call: TRBV19; clone_size: few; d_call: TRBD2; j_call: TRBJ2-4; cdr3_aa: CASSILAGAKNIQYF; cdr3_nt: TGTGCCAGTAGTATTTTAGCGGGAGCCAAAAACATTCAGTACTTC
v_call: TRBV7-7; clone_size: few; d_call: NA; j_call: TRBJ2-1; cdr3_aa: CASSLNREYGEQFF; cdr3_nt: TGTGCTAGCAGCTTAAACCGGGAATACGGTGAGCAGTTCTTC
v_call: TRBV27; clone_size: NA; d_call: NA; j_call: TRBJ2-5; cdr3_aa: CASKAGRGETQYF; cdr3_nt: TGTGCCAGCAAAGCAGGTCGGGGAGAGACCCAGTACTTC
v_call: TRBV19; clone_size: NA; d_call: NA; j_call: TRBJ1-5; cdr3_aa: CASSIDLGSGVDSNQPQHF; cdr3_nt: TGTGCCAGTAGTATAGATTTGGGGAGCGGGGTCGATAGCAATCAGCCCCAGCATTTT
v_call: TRBV9; clone_size: NA; d_call: NA; j_call: TRBJ1-3; cdr3_aa: CASSVSGGSSGNTIYF; cdr3_nt: TGTGCCAGCAGCGTATCCGGTGGATCCTCTGGAAACACCATATATTTT
v_call: TRBV6-1; clone_size: NA; d_call: NA; j_call: TRBJ2-7; cdr3_aa: CASSEPRYEQYF; cdr3_nt: TGTGCCAGCAGTGAACCCAGGTACGAGCAGTACTTC
v_call: TRBV15; clone_size: once; d_call: NA; j_call: TRBJ2-3; cdr3_aa: CATSSGSTDTQYF; cdr3_nt: TGTGCCACCAGCAGCGGAAGCACAGATACGCAGTATTTT
v_call: TRBV7-2; clone_size: few; d_call: NA; j_call: TRBJ1-1; cdr3_aa: CASSSQPSRNTEAFF; cdr3_nt: TGTGCCAGCAGCTCCCAGCCCTCCAGGAACACTGAAGCTTTCTTT
v_call: TRBV28; clone_size: NA; d_call: NA; j_call: TRBJ1-2; cdr3_aa: CASSGTRAPLNYGYTF; cdr3_nt: TGTGCCAGCAGCGGGACGAGGGCCCCCCTTAACTATGGCTACACCTTC
v_call: TRBV11-2; clone_size: NA; d_call: NA; j_call: TRBJ2-2; cdr3_aa: CASSSLRRAGELFF; cdr3_nt: TGTGCCAGCAGCTCTCTCCGGCGGGCCGGGGAGCTGTTTTTT
v_call: TRBV6-1; clone_size: NA; d_call: NA; j_call: TRBJ2-7; cdr3_aa: CASSGFYEQYF; cdr3_nt: TGTGCCAGCAGTGGGTTCTACGAGCAGTACTTC
v_call: TRBV7-9; clone_size: NA; d_call: NA; j_call: TRBJ1-4; cdr3_aa: CASSPGEKLFF; cdr3_nt: TGTGCCAGCAGCCCGGGTGAAAAACTGTTTTTT
v_call: TRBV19; clone_size: NA; d_call: NA; j_call: TRBJ1-5; cdr3_aa: CASSIDRQSSQPQHF; cdr3_nt: TGTGCCAGTAGTATCGATCGTCAATCGTCTCAGCCCCAGCATTTT
v_call: TRBV21-1; clone_size: NA; d_call: NA; j_call: TRBJ1-2; cdr3_aa: CASSMFVERYTF; cdr3_nt: TGTGCCAGCAGCATGTTTGTGGAGCGCTACACCTTC
v_call: TRBV7-2; clone_size: NA; d_call: NA; j_call: TRBJ1-1; cdr3_aa: CASSLDLPGVGEAFF; cdr3_nt: TGTGCCAGCAGCTTAGACTTACCAGGGGTCGGTGAAGCTTTCTTT
v_call: TRBV10-3; clone_size: NA; d_call: NA; j_call: TRBJ1-1; cdr3_aa: CAISMTETEAFF; cdr3_nt: TGTGCCATCAGCATGACAGAAACTGAAGCTTTCTTT
v_call: TRBV18; clone_size: NA; d_call: NA; j_call: TRBJ2-2; cdr3_aa: CASSWDLLNTGELFF; cdr3_nt: TGTGCCAGCTCGTGGGACCTACTGAACACCGGGGAGCTGTTTTTT
v_call: TRBV6-1; clone_size: NA; d_call: NA; j_call: TRBJ2-7; cdr3_aa: CASSDPDRFNEQYF; cdr3_nt: TGTGCCAGCAGTGACCCCGACAGGTTTAACGAGCAGTACTTC
v_call: TRBV19; clone_size: NA; d_call: NA; j_call: TRBJ2-7; cdr3_aa: CASSIGYFYEQYF; cdr3_nt: TGTGCCAGTAGTATCGGGTACTTCTACGAGCAGTACTTC
v_call: TRBV7-9; clone_size: NA; d_call: NA; j_call: TRBJ2-7; cdr3_aa: CASSLAAAGSHEQYF; cdr3_nt: TGTGCCAGCAGCTTAGCGGCGGCAGGGAGCCACGAGCAGTACTTC
v_call: TRBV5-4; clone_size: few; d_call: NA; j_call: TRBJ2-3; cdr3_aa: CASSFDGFTDTQYF; cdr3_nt: TGTGCCAGCAGCTTCGACGGATTCACAGATACGCAGTATTTT
v_call: TRBV27; clone_size: NA; d_call: TRBD1; j_call: TRBJ2-1; cdr3_aa: CASSSPRDRGGNEQFF; cdr3_nt: TGTGCCAGCAGTTCCCCCCGGGACAGGGGAGGTAATGAGCAGTTCTTC
v_call: TRBV10-3; clone_size: NA; d_call: NA; j_call: TRBJ1-3; cdr3_aa: CAISEQYGALANTIYF; cdr3_nt: TGTGCCATCAGTGAACAGTACGGAGCGCTGGCAAACACCATATATTTT
v_call: TRBV10-1; clone_size: NA; d_call: NA; j_call: TRBJ1-6; cdr3_aa: CASSESFSSPLHF; cdr3_nt: TGCGCCAGCAGTGAGTCGTTTTCATCACCCCTCCACTTT
v_call: TRBV4-3; clone_size: NA; d_call: NA; j_call: TRBJ2-3; cdr3_aa: CASSQGSFHTDTQYF; cdr3_nt: TGCGCCAGCAGCCAAGGGAGCTTCCACACAGATACGCAGTATTTT
v_call: TRBV28; clone_size: NA; d_call: NA; j_call: TRBJ2-7; cdr3_aa: CASSLAPPTWQYF; cdr3_nt: TGTGCCAGCAGTTTGGCCCCTCCTACGTGGCAGTACTTC
v_call: TRBV25-1; clone_size: NA; d_call: NA; j_call: TRBJ2-7; cdr3_aa: CASSEWRDPEQYF; cdr3_nt: TGTGCCAGCAGTGAATGGAGGGATCCCGAGCAGTACTTC
v_call: TRBV6-6; clone_size: few; d_call: TRBD1; j_call: TRBJ2-7; cdr3_aa: CASRGDRGKRDEQYF; cdr3_nt: TGTGCCAGCAGGGGTGACAGGGGCAAACGGGACGAGCAGTACTTC
v_call: TRBV30; clone_size: NA; d_call: NA; j_call: TRBJ1-2; cdr3_aa: CAWSAGIWDGYTF; cdr3_nt: TGTGCCTGGAGTGCCGGGATTTGGGATGGCTACACCTTC
v_call: TRBV5-6; clone_size: NA; d_call: NA; j_call: TRBJ2-1; cdr3_aa: CASSFPSDNEQFF; cdr3_nt: TGTGCCAGCAGCTTCCCTAGCGACAATGAGCAGTTCTTC
v_call: TRBV4-1; clone_size: NA; d_call: NA; j_call: TRBJ2-7; cdr3_aa: CASSQDSGTYGATYEQYF; cdr3_nt: TGCGCCAGCAGCCAAGATTCAGGGACCTACGGGGCAACCTACGAGCAGTACTTC
v_call: TRBV28; clone_size: NA; d_call: TRBD1; j_call: TRBJ1-1; cdr3_aa: CASSPSQGATEAFF; cdr3_nt: TGTGCCAGCAGTCCCTCTCAGGGGGCAACTGAAGCTTTCTTT
v_call: TRBV4-2; clone_size: NA; d_call: NA; j_call: TRBJ2-5; cdr3_aa: CASSQEVTPSGSETQYF; cdr3_nt: TGTGCCAGCAGCCAAGAAGTAACCCCTAGTGGATCAGAGACCCAGTACTTC
v_call: TRBV5-1; clone_size: NA; d_call: NA; j_call: TRBJ2-5; cdr3_aa: CASNPSTVQETQYF; cdr3_nt: TGCGCCAGCAACCCCTCGACAGTTCAAGAGACCCAGTACTTC
v_call: TRBV4-1; clone_size: NA; d_call: NA; j_call: TRBJ2-1; cdr3_aa: CASSQDSRREQFF; cdr3_nt: TGCGCCAGCAGCCAAGATAGTCGGCGGGAGCAGTTCTTC
v_call: TRBV19; clone_size: NA; d_call: NA; j_call: TRBJ2-6; cdr3_aa: CASSIDRSGPGANVLTF; cdr3_nt: TGTGCCAGTAGTATAGATAGGTCAGGGCCTGGGGCCAACGTCCTGACTTTC
v_call: TRBV29-1; clone_size: few; d_call: NA; j_call: TRBJ2-7; cdr3_aa: CSVEASQGGTYEQYF; cdr3_nt: TGCAGCGTTGAGGCATCGCAGGGGGGCACCTACGAGCAGTACTTC